One and the same sample provided the 23 T cell receptor beta chains below, sequenced in a study of blood T cell repertoires in COVID-19. Repertoires were generated with immunoSEQ multiplex PCR, while TCRdb's copy carries only in-frame clones and drops some. Here the sample spans about 330,000 clones, around four fifths being singletons. The sample comprised peripheral blood. All receptors derive from a woman between 45 and 60 years old with acute or convalescent COVID-19.

As to this clone: One end of the junction fails to match germline, which may point to a read error. The chain employs TRBV6-5 and TRBJ1-1; D unclear. CDR3 size: 10 residues. CDR1 is MNHEY, CDR2 SVGAGI, per germline. Here the CDR3 reads CASRSDSLFF. The CDR3, as DNA: TGTGCCAGCAGATCCGACTCCCTTTTTTTT.

Comments on this clone: Other DNA sequences from this sample encode an identical CDR3 as well. The gene calls are TRBV27 and TRBJ1-5; 9 nucleotides agree with TRBD1. CDR1 is MNHEY, CDR2 SMNVEV, per germline (reference sequence). Trimming took 5 bases from V and 7 from J; bases not matched to a gene: 3. CDR3 length: 13 residues. DNA of the CDR3: TGTGCCAGCAGTGACAGGGGGGACCAGCCCCAGCATTTT. This encodes CASSDRGDQPQHF.

V and J are TRBV5-1 and TRBJ1-1; 7 bases map to TRBD1. The V gene end was trimmed by 4 bases and the J gene end by 5 bases; junction bases not matched to a gene: 8. Germline lookup yields CDR1 SGHRS and CDR2 YFSETQ. This CDR3 region has 14 residues. CDR3 bases: TGCGCCAGCAGCGACCGACAGGGTAGAACTGAAGCTTTCTTT. This sequence encodes CASSDRQGRTEAFF.

A single count supports this clone. The genes are TRBV7-9 and TRBJ1-4; TRBD1 agrees at 7 bases. From germline, CDR1 is SEHNR and CDR2 FQNEAQ (reference sequence). The V and J ends lost 3 bases and 1 base, in that order; junction bases with no gene match: 2. The CDR3 consists of 15 residues. CDR3 protein: CASSFQGVTNEKLFF. The CDR3 DNA is TGTGCCAGCAGCTTCCAGGGGGTAACTAATGAAAAACTGTTTTTT.

Of note for this clone: This sample also contains other DNA sequences that code for the same CDR3. This chain connects TRBV7-2 to TRBJ2-2; unclear D gene. This CDR3 has 12 residues. Trimming left V 4 bases short and J 3 bases short, with 3 bases between. Germline V lookup: CDR1 SGHTA, CDR2 FQGNSA. The CDR3 DNA sequence: TGTGCCAGCAGCTCGTACACCGGGGAGCTGTTTTTT. Translating it yields CASSSYTGELFF.

The chain employs TRBV5-5 and TRBJ1-4; TRBD1 matches 8 bases. The CDR3 spans 19 residues. In germline, CDR1 is SGHKS, CDR2 YYEKEE (reference sequence). The V segment lost 3 bases and the J segment 2 bases; nucleotides outside the gene matches: 15. The CDR3 region is CASSWGGGQGKGTNEKLFF. The CDR3 nucleotides read TGTGCCAGCAGCTGGGGCGGTGGACAGGGAAAGGGCACTAATGAAAAACTGTTTTTT.

With regard to this clone: This sample also contains other DNA sequences that code for the same CDR3. V usage is TRBV19 and J usage is TRBJ1-1; D not certain. The V gene lost 3 bases and the J gene lost 4 bases, with 3 bases spanning the gap. Germline V gene lookup returns CDR1 LNHDA and CDR2 SQIVND (reference sequence). The CDR3 contains 11 residues. CDR3 region: CASSILTEAFF. CDR3 bases: TGTGCCAGTAGTATCCTCACTGAAGCTTTCTTT.

Concerning this clone: Additional DNA sequences in this sample encode the identical CDR3. The DNA for the CDR3 is TGTGCCAGCAGCTTACTTAGGGGGCCCTACAATGAGCAGTTCTTC. It encodes CASSLLRGPYNEQFF. The chain employs TRBV11-2 and TRBJ2-1, with 7 positions matching TRBD1. This CDR3 is 15 amino acids long. Germline V gene sequence: CDR1 SGHAT, CDR2 FQNNGV. Unmatched junction bases numbered 3, after V lost 2 bases and J lost 2 bases.

This clone was counted once. V is TRBV9 and J is TRBJ1-5; D remains ambiguous. V gave up 4 bases and J gave up 2 bases, with 10 bases separating them. The CDR3 covers 14 residues. Germline CDR1 is SGDLS and CDR2 is YYNGEE. The CDR3 DNA follows: TGTGCCAGCAGCTTAAACCGGGGCAATCAGCCCCAGCATTTT. Amino acid sequence: CASSLNRGNQPQHF.

V is TRBV11-2 and J is TRBJ2-7, with 8 bases fitting TRBD2. Germline V gene lookup returns CDR1 SGHAT and CDR2 FQNNGV. The CDR3 has 14 amino acids. V shed 0 bases and J 4 bases; nucleotides not matched to a gene: 2. DNA of the CDR3: TGTGCCAGCAGCTTAGAAAGCGGGGGATACGAGCAGTACGTC. Translation: CASSLESGGYEQYV.

J is TRBJ2-7 and V is TRBV6-6; no clear D gene. The length of the CDR3 is 13 residues. Germline loops: CDR1 MNHNY, CDR2 SVGAGI (reference sequence). Trimming left V 7 bases short and J 3 bases short, with 13 bases between. The CDR3, as DNA: TGTGCCAGCAACCCGAGAGGCGACTACGAGCAGTACTTC. It encodes CASNPRGDYEQYF.

This clone occurred once. The V call is TRBV7-9, the J call TRBJ1-1; no clear D. This CDR3 is 11 amino acids long. Germline CDR1 reads SEHNR; CDR2 reads FQNEAQ (reference sequence). V lost 9 bases and J 1 base, leaving 6 bases between the germline ends. CDR3 nucleotide sequence: TGTGCCAGTGTACAGAACACTGAAGCTTTCTTT. Amino acids: CASVQNTEAFF.

This rearrangement joins TRBV3-1 (or the pseudogene TRBV3-2) to TRBJ2-1; 8 nucleotides line up with TRBD2. The CDR3 length is 17 residues. Germline V gene data show CDR1 as LGHDT and CDR2 as YNNKEL (reference sequence). The V gene end was trimmed by 1 base and the J gene end by 1 base; junction bases not matched to a gene: 6. The CDR3 region has the DNA TGTGCCAGCAGCCAAGTCCGGGCTAGCGGGTCCTACAATGAGCAGTTCTTC. Encoded protein: CASSQVRASGSYNEQFF.

At least ten counts were recorded for this clone. The chain links TRBV30 to TRBJ2-7; the match to TRBD1 covers 7 bases. Germline V gene lookup returns CDR1 GTSNPN and CDR2 SVGIG (reference sequence). The V segment lost 0 bases and the J segment 2 bases; nucleotides outside the gene matches: 4. The CDR3 is made up of 14 amino acids. CDR3 region: CAWSVIQGAYEQYF. CDR3 coding DNA: TGTGCCTGGAGTGTAATTCAGGGGGCCTACGAGCAGTACTTC. Drawing the rest from reference TRBV30 and TRBJ2-7, the complete variable domain is SQTIHQWPATLVQPVGSPLSLECTVEGTSNPNLYWYRQAAGRGLQLLFYSVGIGQISSEVPQNLSASRPQDRQFILSSKKLLLSDSGFYLCAWSVIQGAYEQYFGPGTRLTVT.

This clone was counted once. This chain connects TRBV6-5 to TRBJ1-4; 8 nucleotides match TRBD1. Trimming removed 5 bases from V and 8 bases from J; junction bases left unmatched: 7. The CDR3 loop spans 14 amino acids. CDR1 is MNHEY, CDR2 SVGAGI, per germline. This CDR3 reads CASSMTGEEEKLFF. DNA of the CDR3: TGTGCCAGCAGTATGACAGGGGAAGAAGAAAAACTGTTTTTT.

The rearrangement joins TRBV2 to TRBJ2-1; 8 nucleotides agree with TRBD2. V lost 6 bases, J lost 4 bases, and 11 bases stayed unmatched. Germline V lookup: CDR1 SNHLY, CDR2 FYNNEI. The CDR3 is made up of 16 amino acids. The CDR3 loop is CASRPSAGATYNEQFF. CDR3 coding DNA: TGTGCCAGCAGGCCCTCAGCGGGAGCAACGTACAATGAGCAGTTCTTC.

J is TRBJ2-1 and V is TRBV24-1; D is ambiguous. This CDR3 comprises 13 residues. The V end was cut by 4 bases, the J end by 7 bases, with 10 bases between. CDR1 KGHDR and CDR2 SFDVKD come from the germline V gene. CDR3 in amino acids: CATSDSIINEQFF. The CDR3 coding sequence is TGTGCCACCAGTGACTCTATTATTAATGAGCAGTTCTTC.

The CDR3 DNA reads as TGTGCCAGCAGTGAGGGAGCAACTAATGAAAAACTGTTTTTT. Translating it yields CASSEGATNEKLFF. The rearrangement uses TRBV2 and TRBJ1-4; D is unresolved. This CDR3 is 14 amino acids long. Germline assignment: CDR1 SNHLY and CDR2 FYNNEI. Trimming shortened V by 3 bases and J by 0 bases, and 5 bases separated the two germline ends.

This chain joins TRBV27 and TRBJ1-6; 8 nucleotides agree with TRBD1. The CDR3 totals 15 residues. V lost 7 bases, J lost 9 bases, and 11 bases stayed unmatched. Germline V gene lookup returns CDR1 MNHEY and CDR2 SMNVEV (reference sequence). The CDR3 sequence is CASTLGQGGSSPLHF. In DNA form, the CDR3 reads TGTGCCAGCACCCTCGGACAGGGCGGGAGTTCACCCCTCCACTTT.

The chain uses TRBV6-5 and TRBJ1-3, with D possibly being TRBD1 (5 bases). Germline CDR1 is MNHEY and CDR2 is SVGAGI. The CDR3 has 15 residues. Deletions cut 2 bases from V and 0 bases from J, with 8 bases between. In nucleotides, the CDR3 is TGTGCCAGCAGTTACGTGACAGACTCTGGAAACACCATATATTTT. Its translation is CASSYVTDSGNTIYF.

Only one count was recorded for this clone. This chain joins TRBV29-1 and TRBJ1-2, with 10 positions matching TRBD1. The CDR3 spans 16 residues. The V gene end was trimmed by 1 base and the J gene end by 4 bases; junction bases not matched to a gene: 9. Looked up from germline, CDR1 is SQVTM and CDR2 is ANQGSEA. CDR3 sequence: CSVEGAGQGRGYGYTF. The CDR3 nucleotides are TGCAGCGTTGAAGGAGCGGGACAGGGGCGGGGCTATGGCTACACCTTC.

The chain employs TRBV5-8 and TRBJ1-1, with unresolved D. The CDR3 spans 11 residues. The germline CDR1 and CDR2 sequences are SGHTS and YDEGEE. Trimming cost V 4 bases and J 3 bases, with 4 bases left between them. CDR3 DNA sequence: TGTGCCAGCAGCCCCTACACTGAAGCTTTCTTT. It specifies CASSPYTEAFF.

The gene calls are TRBV10-3 and TRBJ2-1; D may be TRBD2 (6 bases). V was clipped by 8 bases and J by 5 bases, with 13 bases between them. Germline V gene sequence: CDR1 ENHRY, CDR2 SYGVKD. The CDR3 consists of 13 residues. The CDR3 loop is CAISSLANNEQFF. As DNA, the CDR3 is TGTGCCATCTCCTCACTAGCAAACAATGAGCAGTTCTTC.